The present TCR beta chain was sequenced within a study of blood T cell repertoires in COVID-19. Study-wide context: COVID-19 samples, acute and convalescent, were from the United States, Italy and Spain. Sources were T cells, B-cell-depleted T cells, or PBMCs; the material itself was cDNA or gDNA.

A single count supports this clone. Methods used by the authors: Reference gene primer amplification gave estimated nucleated cell counts. Data came from immunoSEQ multiplex PCR; TCRdb stores just in-frame clones and leaves some out. Clone size and the V and J calls come from that table; the DNA yielded D and trimming. The repertoire has 100,000 to 120,000 clones, 70% to 90% of them found once; the top ten carry 4.5% to 5%. CDR1 is MGHRA and CDR2 is YSYEKL in the germline V gene. V was trimmed by 5 bases and J by 3 bases, leaving 11 bases between them. CDR3 length: 14 amino acids. This chain uses TRBV4-1 with TRBJ2-1; no clear D gene. What was sequenced was peripheral blood. The receptor comes from a human donor in a cohort sampled during active COVID-19. CDR3 nucleotide sequence: TGCGCCAGCAGCTCCTTTTCAGACTACAATGAGCAGTTCTTC. Protein: CASSSFSDYNEQFF.